The TCR beta chain described here comes from a study of T cell changes during pregnancy in multiple sclerosis. TCRdb's table, derived via immunoSEQ multiplex PCR, lists solely in-frame clones and lacks some. Of 65,000 to 85,000 clones in the sample, over 90% were seen once. V lost 5 bases, J lost 7 bases, and 11 bases stayed unmatched. Germline CDR1 reads KGHSH; CDR2 reads LQKENI. This CDR3 has 15 amino acids. This clonotype was obtained from a female donor with multiple sclerosis, enrolled in a pregnancy study. The chain links TRBV18 to TRBJ1-2; 9 bases fit TRBD1. Sample: CD4+ T cells from peripheral blood mononuclear cells, taken after pregnancy. DNA of the CDR3: TGTGCCAGCTCAAATACAGGGGGCGCATGGTCTGGCTACACCTTC. Protein: CASSNTGGAWSGYTF.